A single sample gave rise to the 12 T cell receptor beta chains below, sequenced in a study of blood T cell repertoires in COVID-19. Method: immunoSEQ multiplex PCR; TCRdb's copy keeps in-frame clones and lacks some. Of approximately 120,000 clones listed, 65% to 90% were seen once; the top ten hold 6.5% to 10%. Sample: peripheral blood. Receptor source: a woman of 80 years or more with active or convalescent COVID-19.

The chain carries TRBV3-1 (or the pseudogene TRBV3-2) and TRBJ2-1; the D is unclear. This CDR3 contains 13 residues. Trimming took 4 bases from V and 5 from J, leaving 9 bases between them. CDR1 LGHDT and CDR2 YNNKEL come from the germline V gene (reference sequence). CDR3: CASSPRPDNEQFF. The CDR3 coding sequence is TGTGCCAGCAGCCCGCGCCCCGACAATGAGCAGTTCTTC.

This chain joins TRBV12-3 or TRBV12-4 and TRBJ1-1; TRBD1 is a possible D gene (5 bases). The CDR3 is 12 residues long. Trimming removed 6 bases at V and 6 bases at J, with 11 bases between. The CDR3: CASSYRFSEAFF. The CDR3 DNA reads as TGTGCCAGCAGCTACAGGTTCTCTGAAGCTTTCTTT.

The chain recombines TRBV28 with TRBJ1-2; TRBD1 aligns across 9 bases. The CDR3 is 15 amino acids. V shed 6 bases and J 0 bases; nucleotides not matched to a gene: 5. Germline assignment: CDR1 MDHEN and CDR2 SYDVKM. The CDR3 sequence is CASSPGQGPNYGYTF. CDR3 coding DNA: TGTGCCAGCAGCCCGGGACAGGGCCCTAACTATGGCTACACCTTC.

The chain combines TRBV14 with TRBJ1-1; D gene unclear. The V end was cut by 0 bases, the J end by 8 bases, with 13 bases between. The germline CDR1 and CDR2 sequences are SGHDN and FVKESK. The CDR3 is 14 amino acids. DNA of the CDR3: TGTGCCAGCAGCCAAGATCGAGGAGCGGGAGAAGCTTTCTTT. Its protein is CASSQDRGAGEAFF. Filled out from reference TRBV14 and TRBJ1-1, the complete variable domain reads EAGVTQFPSHSVIEKGQTVTLRCDPISGHDNLYWYRRVMGKEIKFLLHFVKESKQDESGMPNNRFLAERTGGTYSTLKVQPAELEDSGVYFCASSQDRGAGEAFFGQGTRLTVV.

The genes are TRBV19 and TRBJ1-6, with unresolved D. The CDR3 consists of 14 residues. Germline V gene sequence: CDR1 LNHDA, CDR2 SQIVND (reference sequence). Trimming took 5 bases from V and 5 from J, leaving 10 bases between them. CDR3 in amino acids: CASSFRENNSPLHF. The CDR3, as DNA: TGTGCCAGTAGTTTCCGGGAGAATAATTCACCCCTCCACTTT.

This clone was seen just once. V and J are TRBV6-1 and TRBJ1-6; a weak D match, TRBD1 (5 bases). V was cut by 3 bases and J by 0 bases, with 9 bases left in between. The CDR3 loop spans 16 amino acids. Germline CDR1 reads MNHNS; CDR2 reads SASEGT. The CDR3 nucleotides are TGTGCCAGCAGTGACCCCAGGGCCTCCTATAATTCACCCCTCCACTTT. This translates into CASSDPRASYNSPLHF.

This clone was found a few times. The V and J genes are TRBV5-4 and TRBJ1-5; no reliable D call. CDR3 length: 15 residues. CDR1 and CDR2 from the germline V gene are SGHNT and YYREEE (reference sequence). V dropped 5 bases and J dropped 0 bases, with 12 bases sitting between them. The CDR3 loop is CASSFGGSSNQPQHF. DNA for the CDR3: TGTGCCAGCAGTTTCGGAGGGTCTAGCAATCAGCCCCAGCATTTT.

In its sample, this clone was seen once. This chain uses TRBV6-2 or TRBV6-3 with TRBJ2-7; 9 positions agree with TRBD2. With V trimmed by 4 bases and J by 5 bases, 6 bases remained unmatched. Germline CDR1 MNHEY, CDR2 SVGEGT. The CDR3 runs 14 residues. The CDR3 loop reads CASSWAGGGDEQYF. CDR3 sequence (DNA): TGTGCCAGCAGTTGGGCGGGAGGGGGCGACGAGCAGTACTTC.

The rearrangement links TRBV30 to TRBJ2-7; 7 bases align to TRBD2. There are 15 residues in the CDR3. CDR1 GTSNPN and CDR2 SVGIG come from the germline V gene (reference sequence). The J segment lost 0 bases and the V segment lost 2 bases, leaving 7 bases of the junction unmatched. CDR3 loop: CAWSPGGRSSYEQYF. CDR3 DNA: TGTGCCTGGAGTCCCGGGGGGAGGAGCTCCTACGAGCAGTACTTC.

The J gene is TRBJ2-5, the V gene TRBV15, with D perhaps matching TRBD2 (5 bases). Trimming removed 0 bases from V and 3 bases from J, with 8 bases in between. The CDR3 contains 14 residues. Germline V lookup: CDR1 LNHNV, CDR2 YYDKDF (reference sequence). CDR3 nucleotides: TGTGCCACCAGCAGAGATTCCGGGGAAGAGACCCAGTACTTC. Its translation is CATSRDSGEETQYF.

The chain is built from TRBV3-1 (or the pseudogene TRBV3-2) and TRBJ1-3, with 10 bases identical to TRBD1. Losses at the gene ends were 5 bases for V and 3 bases for J; bases not matched to a gene: 10. The length of the CDR3 is 17 residues. CDR1 is LGHDT and CDR2 is YNNKEL in the germline V gene (reference sequence). This CDR3 reads CASSATGQGGFGNTIYF. The CDR3 DNA reads TGTGCCAGCAGCGCAACCGGACAGGGGGGCTTTGGAAACACCATATATTTT.

CDR3 amino acids: CASSAHRDTEAFF. CDR3 DNA: TGTGCCAGCAGCGCCCACAGGGACACTGAAGCTTTCTTT. The V and J genes are TRBV9 and TRBJ1-1; tentative D call: TRBD1 (6 bases). CDR1 is SGDLS, CDR2 YYNGEE, per germline. V was cut by 3 bases and J by 3 bases, with 9 bases left in between. This CDR3 comprises 13 residues.